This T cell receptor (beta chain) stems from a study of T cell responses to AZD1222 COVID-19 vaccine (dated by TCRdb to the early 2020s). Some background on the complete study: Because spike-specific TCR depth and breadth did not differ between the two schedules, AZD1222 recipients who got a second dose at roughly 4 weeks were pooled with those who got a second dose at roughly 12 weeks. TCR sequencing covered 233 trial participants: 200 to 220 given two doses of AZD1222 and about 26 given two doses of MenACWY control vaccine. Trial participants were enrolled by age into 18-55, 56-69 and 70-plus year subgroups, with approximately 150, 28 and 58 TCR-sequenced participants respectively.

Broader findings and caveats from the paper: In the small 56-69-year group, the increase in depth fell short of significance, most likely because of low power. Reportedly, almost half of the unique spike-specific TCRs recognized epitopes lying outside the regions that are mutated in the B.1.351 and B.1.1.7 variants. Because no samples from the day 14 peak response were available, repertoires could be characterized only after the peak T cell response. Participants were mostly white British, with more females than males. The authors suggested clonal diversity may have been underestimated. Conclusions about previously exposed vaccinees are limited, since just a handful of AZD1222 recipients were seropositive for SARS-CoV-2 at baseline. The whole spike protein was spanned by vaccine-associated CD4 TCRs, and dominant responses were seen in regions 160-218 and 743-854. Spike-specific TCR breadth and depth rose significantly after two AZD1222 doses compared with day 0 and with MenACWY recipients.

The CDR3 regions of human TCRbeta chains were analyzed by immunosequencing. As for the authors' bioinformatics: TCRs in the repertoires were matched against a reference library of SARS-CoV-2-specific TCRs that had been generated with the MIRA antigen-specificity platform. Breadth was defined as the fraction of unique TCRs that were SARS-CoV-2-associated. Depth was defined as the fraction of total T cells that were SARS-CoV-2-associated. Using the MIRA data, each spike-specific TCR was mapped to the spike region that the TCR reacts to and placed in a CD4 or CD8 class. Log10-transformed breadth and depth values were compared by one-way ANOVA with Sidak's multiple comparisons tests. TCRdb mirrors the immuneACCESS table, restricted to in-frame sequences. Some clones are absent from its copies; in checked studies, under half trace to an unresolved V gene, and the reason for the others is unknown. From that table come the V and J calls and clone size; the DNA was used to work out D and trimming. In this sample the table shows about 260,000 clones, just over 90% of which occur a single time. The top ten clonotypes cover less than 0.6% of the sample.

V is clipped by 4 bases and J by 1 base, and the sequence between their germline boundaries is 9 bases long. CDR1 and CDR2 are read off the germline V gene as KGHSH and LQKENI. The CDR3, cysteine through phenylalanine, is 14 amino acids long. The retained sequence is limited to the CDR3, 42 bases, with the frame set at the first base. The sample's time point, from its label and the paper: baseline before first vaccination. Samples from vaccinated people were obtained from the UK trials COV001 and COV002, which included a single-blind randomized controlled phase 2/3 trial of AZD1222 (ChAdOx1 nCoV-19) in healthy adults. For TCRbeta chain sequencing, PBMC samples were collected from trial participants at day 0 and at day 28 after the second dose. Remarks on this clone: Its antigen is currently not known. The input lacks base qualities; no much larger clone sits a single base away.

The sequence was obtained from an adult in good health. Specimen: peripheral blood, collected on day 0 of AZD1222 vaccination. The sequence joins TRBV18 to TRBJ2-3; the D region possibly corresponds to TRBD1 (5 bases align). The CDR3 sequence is CASSLRARTDTQYF. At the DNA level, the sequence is TGTGCCAGCTCACTCAGGGCTCGCACAGATACGCAGTATTTT.